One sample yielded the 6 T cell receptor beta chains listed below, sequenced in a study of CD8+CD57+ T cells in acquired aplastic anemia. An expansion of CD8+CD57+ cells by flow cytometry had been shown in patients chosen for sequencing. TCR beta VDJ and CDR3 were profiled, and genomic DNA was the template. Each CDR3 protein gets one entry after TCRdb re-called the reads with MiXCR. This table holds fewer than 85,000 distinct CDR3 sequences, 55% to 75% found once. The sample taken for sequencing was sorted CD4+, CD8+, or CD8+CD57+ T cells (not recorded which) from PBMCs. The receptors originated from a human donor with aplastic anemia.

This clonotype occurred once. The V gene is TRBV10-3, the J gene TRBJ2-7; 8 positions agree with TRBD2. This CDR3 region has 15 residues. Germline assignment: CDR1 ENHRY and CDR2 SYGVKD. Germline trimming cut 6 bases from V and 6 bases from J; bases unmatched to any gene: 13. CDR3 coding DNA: TGTGCCATCAGAAAGACTAGCGCGGCCTCTTCCGAGCAGTACTTC. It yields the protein CAIRKTSAASSEQYF.

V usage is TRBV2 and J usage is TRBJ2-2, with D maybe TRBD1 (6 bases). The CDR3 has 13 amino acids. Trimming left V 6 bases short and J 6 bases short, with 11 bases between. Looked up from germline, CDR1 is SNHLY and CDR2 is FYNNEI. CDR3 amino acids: CASSPTGPGELFF. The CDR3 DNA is TGTGCCAGCAGCCCCACAGGGCCCGGGGAGCTGTTTTTT.

The CDR3 region is CATSRDYGPNQPQHF. CDR3 nucleotide sequence: TGTGCCACCAGCAGAGATTACGGGCCGAATCAGCCCCAGCATTTT. J is TRBJ1-5 and V is TRBV15; D not certain. CDR1 is LNHNV and CDR2 is YYDKDF in the germline V gene (reference sequence). The V end was cut by 0 bases, the J end by 4 bases, with 10 bases between. The CDR3 spans 15 residues.

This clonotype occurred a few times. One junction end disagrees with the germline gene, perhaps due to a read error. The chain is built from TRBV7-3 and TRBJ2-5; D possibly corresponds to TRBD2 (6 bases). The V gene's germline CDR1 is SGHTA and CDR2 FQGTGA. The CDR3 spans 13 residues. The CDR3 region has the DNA TGTGCTAGCAGCTTAGGGACTCAAGAGACCCAGTACTTC. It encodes CASSLGTQETQYF.

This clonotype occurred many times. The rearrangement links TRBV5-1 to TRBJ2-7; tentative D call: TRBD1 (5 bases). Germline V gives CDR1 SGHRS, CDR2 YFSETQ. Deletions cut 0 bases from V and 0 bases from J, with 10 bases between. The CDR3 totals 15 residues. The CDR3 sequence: CASSLGQGNSYEQYF. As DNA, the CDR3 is TGCGCCAGCAGCTTGGGGCAGGGAAACTCCTACGAGCAGTACTTC.

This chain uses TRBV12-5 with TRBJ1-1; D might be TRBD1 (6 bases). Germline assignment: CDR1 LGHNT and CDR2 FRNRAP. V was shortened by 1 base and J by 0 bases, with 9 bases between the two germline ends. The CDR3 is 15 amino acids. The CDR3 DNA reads TGTGCTAGTGGTTTGGAGGCAGGGGTGAACACTGAAGCTTTCTTT. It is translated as CASGLEAGVNTEAFF.